The rows below give T cell receptor beta chains drawn from one sample of a study of identifying expanded T cells in peripheral blood. Repertoires were generated with immunoSEQ multiplex PCR, while TCRdb's copy carries only in-frame clones and drops some. There are 75,000 to 95,000 clones in the sample; approximately 84% occur only once, and 4.5% lies in the top ten. Source material: blood. The origin of the receptors is a person aged 18-70 years in good health. Each CDR3 is given with its conserved first and last residue. The order of the fields is V gene, clone size, D gene, J gene, CDR3 DNA, CDR3 protein. The D gene is left open where the match is weak. Clone size appears in some rows only: once, few, many, or a class for an expanded clone.

V: TRBV6-6
size: -
D: -
J: TRBJ1-2
DNA: TGTGCCAGCAGGCCACAGGTTTATGGCTACACCTTC
CDR3: CASRPQVYGYTF

V: TRBV5-1
size: once
D: -
J: TRBJ2-3
DNA: TGCGCCAGCAGCCCGGGGACGGCTAGCACAGATACGCAGTATTTT
CDR3: CASSPGTASTDTQYF

V: TRBV10-3
size: -
D: -
J: TRBJ1-5
DNA: TGTGCCATCCACTCGGCGGCCGGCTATAGCAATCAGCCCCAGCATTTT
CDR3: CAIHSAAGYSNQPQHF

V: TRBV7-2
size: -
D: -
J: TRBJ2-7
DNA: TGTGCCAGCAGCTTATCCGTTGGCCCCCTCTACGAGCAGTACTTC
CDR3: CASSLSVGPLYEQYF

V: TRBV11-1
size: -
D: -
J: TRBJ1-1
DNA: TGTGCCAGCAGCTCCTCTGCGTACACTGAAGCTTTCTTT
CDR3: CASSSSAYTEAFF

V: TRBV7-2
size: -
D: TRBD1
J: TRBJ2-7
DNA: TGTGCCAGCAGCACCCGACAGGGTTTACACGAGCAGTACTTC
CDR3: CASSTRQGLHEQYF

V: TRBV5-1
size: once
D: TRBD1
J: TRBJ2-3
DNA: TGCGCCAGCAGCTTGGCCGGGACAGGGGGCTTCGATACGCAGTATTTT
CDR3: CASSLAGTGGFDTQYF

V: TRBV5-6
size: -
D: -
J: TRBJ2-7
DNA: TGTGCCAGCAGTGACCCGGGACGGCCGTTTTACGAGCAGTACTTC
CDR3: CASSDPGRPFYEQYF

V: TRBV4-3
size: -
D: -
J: TRBJ1-2
DNA: TGCGCCAGCAGCCAAGATGGGTGGGCTAACTATGGCTACACCTTC
CDR3: CASSQDGWANYGYTF

V: TRBV7-2
size: -
D: -
J: TRBJ1-3
DNA: TGTGCCAGCAGGTCGGGGGGGGCTGGAAACACCATATATTTT
CDR3: CASRSGGAGNTIYF

V: TRBV9
size: -
D: TRBD2
J: TRBJ2-7
DNA: TGTGCCAGCAGCGGCCACCCCCCCGGGACTAGCGGGGCCTACGAGCAGTACTTC
CDR3: CASSGHPPGTSGAYEQYF

V: TRBV10-3
size: -
D: -
J: TRBJ2-1
DNA: TGTGCCATCAGTGAGTCTTTGGTAAACAATGAGCAGTTCTTC
CDR3: CAISESLVNNEQFF

V: TRBV13
size: -
D: -
J: TRBJ1-6
DNA: TGTGCCAGCAGCCCGCCCGGGGACCGCGCACCCCTCCACTTT
CDR3: CASSPPGDRAPLHF

V: TRBV5-6
size: -
D: -
J: TRBJ2-3
DNA: TGTGCCAGCAGCCCGGACGGACCCACTAGCACAGATACGCAGTATTTT
CDR3: CASSPDGPTSTDTQYF

V: TRBV10-1
size: few
D: -
J: TRBJ2-7
DNA: TGCGCCAGCAGTGAGCCCCAATCACGCGAGCAGTACTTC
CDR3: CASSEPQSREQYF

V: TRBV6-5
size: -
D: TRBD1
J: TRBJ2-7
DNA: TGTGCCAGCAGTACCCTGGTTAGGGGGCCCCAGTACTTC
CDR3: CASSTLVRGPQYF

V: TRBV6-5
size: -
D: -
J: TRBJ2-1
DNA: TGTGCCAGCAGTTTGCGGGACAGCTACAATGAGCAGTTCTTC
CDR3: CASSLRDSYNEQFF

V: TRBV5-1
size: -
D: -
J: TRBJ1-3
DNA: TGCGCCAGCAGCAGACTGATACAGGGTACTGGAAACACCATATATTTT
CDR3: CASSRLIQGTGNTIYF

V: TRBV30
size: -
D: -
J: TRBJ1-2
DNA: TGTGCCTGGGGAGGGCTGGGGGAGGCCTATGGCTACACCTTC
CDR3: CAWGGLGEAYGYTF

V: TRBV4-3
size: -
D: TRBD1
J: TRBJ2-6
DNA: TGCGCCAGCAGCCAAGATAGGTCGGGACAGGGTACTGGGGCCAACGTCCTGACTTTC
CDR3: CASSQDRSGQGTGANVLTF

V: TRBV5-1
size: -
D: -
J: TRBJ1-1
DNA: TGCGCCAGCAGCTTGGAGGGGACCGAGAACACTGAAGCTTTCTTT
CDR3: CASSLEGTENTEAFF

V: TRBV4-1
size: -
D: TRBD1
J: TRBJ1-6
DNA: TGCGCCAGCAGCCAAGGACAGGGGGGTTCACCCCTCCACTTT
CDR3: CASSQGQGGSPLHF

V: TRBV12-5
size: -
D: -
J: TRBJ2-2
DNA: TGTGCTAGTGGTTTACGCCCGGCCGGGGGCCTCCGTACTTTGAACACCGGGGAGCTGTTTTTT
CDR3: CASGLRPAGGLRTLNTGELFF

V: TRBV5-8
size: -
D: -
J: TRBJ1-2
DNA: TGTGCCAGCAGTCGCCGAAGACAGCTCTATGGCTACACCTTC
CDR3: CASSRRRQLYGYTF

V: TRBV7-2
size: -
D: -
J: TRBJ1-3
DNA: TGTGCCAGCAGCTTCTTCGGGGGACCTAACTCTGGAAACACCATATATTTT
CDR3: CASSFFGGPNSGNTIYF

V: TRBV11-2
size: -
D: TRBD2
J: TRBJ2-2
DNA: TGTGCCAGCAGCTTCGTAGCGGGGCCGAACACCGGGGAGCTGTTTTTT
CDR3: CASSFVAGPNTGELFF

V: TRBV2
size: -
D: -
J: TRBJ2-5
DNA: TGTGCCAGCAGTGGCTGGGATGTAGGCGAGGAGACCCAGTACTTC
CDR3: CASSGWDVGEETQYF

V: TRBV6-1
size: -
D: TRBD1
J: TRBJ2-7
DNA: TGTGCCAGCAGATTGACAGGGTGGTCCGAGCAGTACTTC
CDR3: CASRLTGWSEQYF

V: TRBV5-1
size: -
D: TRBD2
J: TRBJ2-1
DNA: TGCGCCAGCAGCGTCAGTAGCGGGAGCTCCTACAATGAGCAGTTCTTC
CDR3: CASSVSSGSSYNEQFF

V: TRBV27
size: -
D: -
J: TRBJ1-1
DNA: TGTGCCAGCAGTTTATCAGGGACGCTCACTGAAGCTTTCTTT
CDR3: CASSLSGTLTEAFF

V: TRBV6-1
size: few
D: -
J: TRBJ1-2
DNA: TGTGCCAGCAGTCGATATGACGCGAACTATGGCTACACCTTC
CDR3: CASSRYDANYGYTF

V: TRBV7-8
size: -
D: TRBD2
J: TRBJ2-1
DNA: TGTGCCAGCAGCTTACCGCGGGGGGCGAACTACAATGAGCAGTTCTTC
CDR3: CASSLPRGANYNEQFF

V: TRBV7-8
size: -
D: -
J: TRBJ2-3
DNA: TGTGCCAGCAGCTGGTTGGGTTTGGGTAGCACAGATACGCAGTATTTT
CDR3: CASSWLGLGSTDTQYF